A single sample is the source of the 24 T cell receptor beta chains below, sequenced in a study of CD4 and CD8 cells across lung adenocarcinoma regions. One entry per CDR3 protein, called by TCRdb with MiXCR from the PCR reads. This table has 6,100 or so distinct CDR3 sequences, 51% appearing once. The sequenced sample consisted of CD4+ T cells from the center of a lung tumor. The receptors were gathered from a female donor with lung adenocarcinoma. The CD4 and CD8 labels of this study may be unreliable.

A word on this clonotype: The junction differs from germline at one of its ends, possibly a read error. CDR3 bases: TGTGCCAGCAGTTTCCGGGCCTCCTCCTCCGAGCAGTACTTT. This encodes CASSFRASSSEQYF. The chain has TRBV27 and TRBJ2-3; D unresolved. The CDR3 is made up of 14 amino acids. CDR1 and CDR2 from the germline V gene are MNHEY and SMNVEV (reference sequence).

In regard to this clonotype: One junction end disagrees with the germline gene, perhaps due to a read error. The V call is TRBV6-1, the J call TRBJ2-6, with D possibly called TRBD1 or TRBD2 (6 bases each). Germline V CDR1 and CDR2: MNHNS, SASEGT. The CDR3 loop spans 15 amino acids. CDR3 amino acids: CASRQGGSGANELTF. The CDR3 nucleotides are TGTGCCAGCAGACAGGGAGGCTCTGGGGCCAACGAGCTGACCTTC.

This clonotype is deemed medium-sized (0.01 to 0.1%). This likely comes from a read error, as the CDR3 has no conserved phenylalanine or tryptophan at its end. It is unclear where the CDR3 begins or ends on the DNA, so no DNA is shown, and the CDR3 is as TCRdb lists it. The chain combines TRBV19 with TRBJ2-5; the D segment call TRBD1 is taken from the table without a DNA check. The CDR3 region is 8 residues in length, termini included. Germline CDR1 LNHDA, CDR2 SQIVND (reference sequence). The CDR3 loop reads CAYEIIHR.

The chain has TRBV10-1 and TRBJ2-5; D is perhaps TRBD2 (5 bases). The CDR3 consists of 13 residues. Germline V lookup: CDR1 WNHNN, CDR2 SYGVQD (reference sequence). V shed 10 bases and J shed 4 bases, with 16 bases lying between them. The CDR3 region is CATEVGGPETQYF. The CDR3 region has the DNA TGCGCCACCGAGGTAGGAGGTCCAGAGACCCAGTACTTC.

The chain combines TRBV11-2 with TRBJ2-1, with 10 bases fitting TRBD1. The CDR3 consists of 15 residues. CDR1 SGHAT and CDR2 FQNNGV come from the germline V gene. Trimming removed 0 bases from V and 6 bases from J; junction bases left unmatched: 2. The CDR3 protein is CASSLERTGGNEQFF. DNA of the CDR3: TGTGCCAGCAGCTTAGAGCGGACAGGGGGCAATGAGCAGTTCTTC.

This clonotype is labeled as medium-sized. The J gene is TRBJ2-6, the V gene TRBV6-4; TRBD1 matches 10 bases. The CDR3 has 17 amino acids. The trim removed 3 bases at V and 0 bases at J, leaving 2 bases unmatched. The germline CDR1 and CDR2 sequences are MRHNA and SNTAGT. For the CDR3, the DNA is TGTGCCAGCAGTGAAGGGACAGGGGACTCTGGGGCCAACGTCCTGACTTTC. It yields the protein CASSEGTGDSGANVLTF.

In its sample, this clonotype was seen once. This chain connects TRBV6-4 to TRBJ2-3; 9 bases agree with TRBD2. The CDR3 loop spans 14 amino acids. Germline CDR1 is MRHNA and CDR2 is SNTAGT. This CDR3 is CAGRGGGGQDTQYF. CDR3 bases: TGTGCGGGGCGCGGGGGGGGTGGCCAAGATACGCAGTATTTT.

To note about this clonotype: This CDR3 is missing its conserved last phenylalanine or tryptophan, likely due to a read error. The rearrangement uses TRBV7-2 and TRBJ2-1; 10 bases align to TRBD2. J was trimmed by 7 bases and V by 5 bases; bases with no gene match: 8. Per germline, CDR1 SGHTA and CDR2 FQGNSA. This CDR3 is built from 15 residues. CDR3 sequence: CASSEGLAGVNEQFS. DNA for the CDR3: TGTGCCAGCAGCGAGGGGCTAGCGGGGGTGAATGAGCAGTTCTCC.

This clonotype was recorded a few times. The chain couples TRBV6-4 to TRBJ2-1; 12 bases map to TRBD1. Trimming took 3 bases from V and 8 from J; bases not matched to a gene: 5. Looked up from germline, CDR1 is MRHNA and CDR2 is SNTAGT. The CDR3 consists of 15 residues. The CDR3 loop is CASSDGTGGLDEQFF. As DNA, the CDR3 is TGTGCCAGCAGTGATGGGACAGGGGGCTTAGATGAGCAGTTCTTC.

As concerns this clonotype: The junction departs from the called germline gene at one end, perhaps through a read error. The rearrangement uses TRBV10-1 and TRBJ2-3; D is unresolved. The CDR3 loop spans 13 amino acids. Germline V lookup: CDR1 WNHNN, CDR2 SYGVQD (reference sequence). The CDR3 nucleotides read TGCGCCACCGAACGAGAAGGCAAAGATACCCAGTATTTC. Translating gives CATEREGKDTQYF.

This clonotype came up a few times. A read error may account for a junction end that differs from germline. The chain has TRBV10-1 and TRBJ2-3, with D possibly TRBD2 on 5 matching bases. CDR1 and CDR2 from the germline V gene are WNHNN and SYGVQD (reference sequence). There are 13 residues in the CDR3. The CDR3 DNA reads TGCGCCACCGAACTCGGAGGCCCAGAGACGCAGTACTTT. Translating gives CATELGGPETQYF.

This clonotype is classed as medium-sized. The chain uses TRBV27 and TRBJ1-2, with D perhaps matching TRBD1 (5 bases). V was cut by 5 bases and J by 0 bases, with 16 bases left in between. CDR1 is MNHEY, CDR2 SMNVEV, per germline (reference sequence). This CDR3 has 16 amino acids. DNA of the CDR3: TGTGCCAGCAGTGTGGGAGGGCAGGGAGCTAACTATGGCTACACCTTC. The encoded protein is CASSVGGQGANYGYTF.

Points on this clonotype: This may come from a read error, since a much larger clone is one base off. V gene TRBV20-1 combines with J gene TRBJ2-5, with TRBD1 identical over 8 bases. The V gene end was trimmed by 6 bases and the J gene end by 11 bases; junction bases not matched to a gene: 17. Germline-derived CDR1 and CDR2 are DFQATT and SNEGSKA (reference sequence). The CDR3 is 14 residues long. The DNA for the CDR3 is TGCAGTGCCAGTGACAGGGGTGACAAAAACACTCAGTACTTC. This translates into CSASDRGDKNTQYF.

CDR3: CASSEGAGGTDTLFF. The CDR3 DNA reads as TGTGCCAGCAGTGAGGGGGCAGGGGGGACAGATACGCTGTTTTTT. This chain links TRBV6-1 with TRBJ2-2, with a tentative D call TRBD1 (7 bases). The CDR3 has 15 amino acids. V lost 3 bases, J lost 13 bases, and 21 bases lay in between. Germline V gene data show CDR1 as MNHNS and CDR2 as SASEGT.

The table lists this clonotype with many counts. The genes are TRBV7-6 and TRBJ2-1; TRBD2 agrees at 7 bases. The germline gives CDR1 SGHVS, CDR2 FNYEAQ. The CDR3 is 14 amino acids. V shed 5 bases and J 5 bases; nucleotides not matched to a gene: 6. The CDR3 here is CASSPGGEDNEQFF. CDR3 bases: TGTGCCAGCAGCCCTGGGGGGGAGGACAATGAGCAGTTCTTC.

In this sample, this clonotype is medium-sized. V is TRBV27 and J is TRBJ1-1; tentative D call: TRBD1 (6 bases). This CDR3 region has 13 residues. Trimming took off 2 bases at V and 11 bases at J, with 15 bases between the two ends. Per germline, CDR1 MNHEY and CDR2 SMNVEV (reference sequence). CDR3 nucleotides: TGTGCCAGCAGTTTAGGTGGGGGGGCCCCCGCTTTCTTT. It specifies CASSLGGGAPAFF.

Points on this clonotype: The junction does not match germline at one end; this may be a read error. The chain couples TRBV25-1 to TRBJ2-3; weak D call: TRBD2 (5 bases). This CDR3 is 15 amino acids long. CDR1 is MGHDK, CDR2 SYGVNS, per germline. CDR3 residues: CASSTYGREGDTQYF. CDR3 sequence (DNA): TGTGCCAGCAGTACCTACGGGCGAGAGGGAGATACGCAGTATTTC.

A few counts support this clonotype. The V gene is TRBV3-1, the J gene TRBJ2-5, with a possible D match to TRBD2 (6 bases). V dropped 1 base and J dropped 2 bases, with 11 bases sitting between them. CDR3 length equals 15 residues. From germline, CDR1 is LGHDT and CDR2 YNNKEL (reference sequence). The CDR3 sequence is CASSQGSSVQETQYF. CDR3 DNA sequence: TGTGCCAGCAGCCAAGGGTCTAGCGTTCAAGAGACCCAGTACTTC.

This chain uses TRBV7-2 with TRBJ2-1; 7 bases line up with TRBD1. J was trimmed by 0 bases and V by 5 bases; bases with no gene match: 7. Looked up from germline, CDR1 is SGHTA and CDR2 is FQGNSA. This CDR3 is 16 amino acids long. The CDR3 here is CASSADRDPSYNEQFF. The DNA for the CDR3 is TGTGCCAGCAGCGCAGACAGGGATCCCTCCTACAATGAGCAGTTCTTC.

The chain couples TRBV6-2 or TRBV6-3 to TRBJ1-1, with TRBD1 matching 7 bases. This CDR3 contains 16 residues. Trimming took 0 bases from V and 4 from J; bases not matched to a gene: 8. Germline V gene data show CDR1 as MNHEY and CDR2 as SVGEGT. The CDR3 is CASSYSLTGLFTEAFF. CDR3 coding DNA: TGTGCCAGCAGTTACTCCCTGACAGGGCTATTCACTGAAGCTTTCTTT.

CDR3 residues: CAISEFSYNEQFF. As DNA, the CDR3 is TGTGCCATCAGTGAGTTTAGCTACAATGAGCAGTTCTTC. The gene calls are TRBV10-3 and TRBJ2-1; D call uncertain. Trimming cost V 1 base and J 3 bases, with 4 bases left between them. This CDR3 has 13 residues. From germline, CDR1 is ENHRY and CDR2 SYGVKD.

The chain joins TRBV6-1 to TRBJ2-5; TRBD1 is a possible D gene (5 bases). The CDR3 is made up of 14 amino acids. V was clipped by 8 bases and J by 11 bases, with 24 bases between them. Germline V gives CDR1 MNHNS, CDR2 SASEGT. CDR3 region: CASGRSGPYNEQYF. CDR3 nucleotides: TGTGCCAGCGGTCGATCAGGGCCCTACAATGAGCAGTACTTC.

J is TRBJ1-1 and V is TRBV20-1, with D perhaps TRBD1 (6 bases). The V and J ends lost 7 bases and 3 bases respectively, with 15 bases between them. The CDR3 runs to 13 residues. Germline lookup yields CDR1 DFQATT and CDR2 SNEGSKA (reference sequence). CDR3 DNA: TGCAGTGTTTCCTGGTCAGGGGACACTGAAGCTTTCTTT. It specifies CSVSWSGDTEAFF.

This clonotype was seen a few times. This chain connects TRBV6-5 to TRBJ2-3; 9 bases agree with TRBD2. The CDR3 length is 16 residues. The junction had 11 bases not matched to a gene; V was cut back by 2 bases and J by 8 bases. Per germline, CDR1 MNHEY and CDR2 SVGAGI. CDR3 sequence: CASSYGDSGSTGTQYF. The CDR3 DNA reads TGTGCCAGCAGTTACGGTGATAGCGGGAGCACCGGTACGCAGTATTTT.